These 21 T cell receptor beta chains share one sample of origin, sequenced in a study of T cell responses to AZD1222 COVID-19 vaccine. Produced via immunoSEQ multiplex PCR; TCRdb's table is partial and in-frame only. The table has approximately 80,000 clones, around 93% seen once; the top ten hold around 30%. The input for sequencing was peripheral blood, taken 28 days after the second AZD1222 dose. The receptors come from an adult who received the AZD1222 COVID-19 vaccine.

Points on this clone: One end of the junction varies from germline; a read error may be responsible. The chain recombines TRBV2 with TRBJ1-1; D perhaps matches TRBD1 (5 bases). Per germline, CDR1 SNHLY and CDR2 FYNNEI. This CDR3 spans 16 amino acids. In DNA, the CDR3 is TGTGCCAGCATTGAAGCAGCCCCGGGGACTGGGACTGAAGCTTTCTTT. Protein: CASIEAAPGTGTEAFF.

This clone was picked up one time. The chain has TRBV28 and TRBJ2-7, with a possible D match to TRBD1 (6 bases). V was cut by 6 bases and J by 2 bases, with 11 bases left in between. Germline V gene lookup returns CDR1 MDHEN and CDR2 SYDVKM. CDR3 length: 13 amino acids. The CDR3 bases are TGTGCCAGCAGCGACAGGAGAACCTACGAGCAGTACTTC. Translation gives CASSDRRTYEQYF. The full variable domain, its missing parts supplied by reference TRBV28 and TRBJ2-7, is DVKVTQSSRYLVKRTGEKVFLECVQDMDHENMFWYRQDPGLGLRLIYFSYDVKMKEKGDIPEGYSVSREKKERFSLILESASTNQTSMYLCASSDRRTYEQYFGPGTRLTVT.

This chain connects TRBV3-1 (or the pseudogene TRBV3-2) to TRBJ2-7; a weak D match, TRBD2 (6 bases). Trimming cost V 4 bases and J 2 bases, with 15 bases left between them. The CDR3 loop spans 15 amino acids. The V gene's germline CDR1 is LGHDT and CDR2 YNNKEL (reference sequence). For the CDR3, the DNA is TGTGCCAGCAGCCGGGCCCGGGACTCCGCCTACGAGCAGTACTTC. Residues: CASSRARDSAYEQYF.

This clone was counted a single time. The chain recombines TRBV10-3 with TRBJ1-1; 9 positions agree with TRBD1. This CDR3 has 14 amino acids. V lost 5 bases, J lost 4 bases, and 5 bases stayed unmatched. Germline V gene data show CDR1 as ENHRY and CDR2 as SYGVKD. The CDR3: CAISITGGPTEAFF. The CDR3 bases are TGTGCCATCAGTATCACAGGGGGCCCCACTGAAGCTTTCTTT.

The V gene is TRBV28, the J gene TRBJ2-7; D is ambiguous. This CDR3 is built from 14 residues. Germline CDR1 MDHEN, CDR2 SYDVKM. Trimming took 6 bases from V and 0 from J, leaving 12 bases between them. CDR3 region: CASSPPGGSYEQYF. Written as DNA, the CDR3 is TGTGCCAGCAGCCCCCCGGGCGGCTCCTACGAGCAGTACTTC.

This clone came up a few times. This chain connects TRBV15 to TRBJ1-2, with D uncertain. Trimming stripped 0 bases from V and 4 bases from J, with 21 bases between. The germline gives CDR1 LNHNV, CDR2 YYDKDF (reference sequence). This CDR3 has 18 residues. Here the CDR3 reads CATSRDPAGMGSFYGYTF. The CDR3 DNA sequence: TGTGCCACCAGCAGAGATCCCGCAGGAATGGGTTCGTTCTATGGCTACACCTTC.

The CDR3 sequence: CASSYSGTVSYEQYF. The CDR3 coding sequence is TGTGCCAGCAGTTATTCTGGGACAGTCTCCTACGAGCAGTACTTC. The chain is built from TRBV6-5 and TRBJ2-7; 7 bases fit TRBD1. The CDR3 contains 15 residues. The V segment lost 3 bases and the J segment 0 bases; nucleotides outside the gene matches: 5. CDR1 MNHEY and CDR2 SVGAGI come from the germline V gene.

The V gene is TRBV11-3, the J gene TRBJ2-2; the match to TRBD2 covers 8 bases. J was trimmed by 1 base and V by 1 base; bases with no gene match: 14. CDR3 length: 20 residues. Looked up from germline, CDR1 is SGHNT and CDR2 is YENEEA. The CDR3 spells CASSLGAPGGPPWNTGELFF. The CDR3 nucleotides are TGTGCCAGCAGCTTAGGAGCCCCGGGAGGGCCGCCTTGGAACACCGGGGAGCTGTTTTTT.

This chain connects TRBV29-1 to TRBJ1-2; 12 bases are a match to TRBD1. The CDR3 spans 15 residues. J lost 6 bases, V lost 7 bases, and 12 bases had no gene match. The germline V gene has CDR1 SQVTM and CDR2 ANQGSEA. This chain's CDR3 is CSAKGTGGVGHGYTF. The CDR3 coding sequence is TGCAGCGCCAAAGGGACAGGGGGCGTCGGGCATGGCTACACCTTC.

CDR3 nucleotide sequence: TGTGCCTGGAATTCCGCGGGGGGGCAAGAGACCCAGTACTTC. This translates into CAWNSAGGQETQYF. This chain uses TRBV30 with TRBJ2-5, with 9 bases that match TRBD2. J gave up 2 bases and V 4 bases, and 5 bases lay outside the gene matches. The V gene's germline CDR1 is GTSNPN and CDR2 SVGIG (reference sequence). This CDR3 is built from 14 residues. The full variable domain, rest sourced from reference TRBV30 and TRBJ2-5, is SQTIHQWPATLVQPVGSPLSLECTVEGTSNPNLYWYRQAAGRGLQLLFYSVGIGQISSEVPQNLSASRPQDRQFILSSKKLLLSDSGFYLCAWNSAGGQETQYFGPGTRLLVL.

V and J are TRBV27 and TRBJ1-4, with a tentative D call TRBD1 (5 bases). In germline, CDR1 is MNHEY, CDR2 SMNVEV (reference sequence). Trimming pared 3 bases from V and 5 bases from J, leaving 10 bases between. CDR3 length equals 14 residues. In DNA, the CDR3 is TGTGCCAGCAGTTTGGTAGGGGCCAATGAAAAACTGTTTTTT. Translated: CASSLVGANEKLFF.

The V gene is TRBV5-4, the J gene TRBJ2-1, with TRBD2 as a possible D gene (6 bases). The CDR3 is 15 amino acids. Trimming stripped 4 bases from V and 5 bases from J, with 16 bases between. Germline CDR1 and CDR2: SGHNT and YYREEE (reference sequence). The CDR3 here is CASSGRTVVNNEQFF. The CDR3 bases are TGTGCCAGCAGCGGGAGGACTGTAGTCAACAATGAGCAGTTCTTC.

V gene TRBV5-1 combines with J gene TRBJ2-3; the D is unclear. The V and J ends lost 0 bases and 2 bases respectively, with 13 bases between them. Germline lookup yields CDR1 SGHRS and CDR2 YFSETQ. The CDR3 is made up of 16 amino acids. Here the CDR3 DNA reads TGCGCCAGCAGCTTGGTGGGGTTCCCGATCACAGATACGCAGTATTTT. It codes for CASSLVGFPITDTQYF.

The chain combines TRBV5-6 with TRBJ1-1, with D perhaps matching TRBD1 (5 bases). Germline assignment: CDR1 SGHDT and CDR2 YYEEEE. The CDR3 is made up of 15 amino acids. V shed 0 bases and J shed 7 bases, with 16 bases lying between them. The CDR3 sequence: CASSLGVGAWGEAFF. CDR3 DNA: TGTGCCAGCAGCTTGGGTGTCGGGGCGTGGGGTGAAGCTTTCTTT. The whole variable domain, filled in from reference TRBV5-6 and TRBJ1-1, reads DAGVTQSPTHLIKTRGQQVTLRCSPKSGHDTVSWYQQALGQGPQFIFQYYEEEERQRGNFPDRFSGHQFPNYSSELNVNALLLGDSALYLCASSLGVGAWGEAFFGQGTRLTVV.

The V call is TRBV2, the J call TRBJ1-2; D remains unclear. Germline loops: CDR1 SNHLY, CDR2 FYNNEI. Trimming removed 4 bases from V and 0 bases from J, with 9 bases in between. The CDR3 runs 14 residues. CDR3 residues: CASSGGRTNYGYTF. Written as DNA, the CDR3 is TGTGCCAGCAGTGGTGGCCGTACTAACTATGGCTACACCTTC.

The chain employs TRBV29-1 and TRBJ1-2, with unresolved D. CDR1 is SQVTM, CDR2 ANQGSEA, per germline. CDR3 length equals 11 residues. The V end lost 6 bases, the J end lost 2 bases, and 7 bases lay between the germline ends. The CDR3 is CSVDENYGYTF. The CDR3 DNA is TGCAGCGTGGACGAGAACTATGGCTACACCTTC.

This clone was seen only once. The rearrangement uses TRBV28 and TRBJ2-7; no clear D gene. The CDR3 runs to 12 residues. Germline lookup yields CDR1 MDHEN and CDR2 SYDVKM. Trimming removed 6 bases at V and 7 bases at J, with 13 bases between. The CDR3 is CASSPFKEEQYF. CDR3 sequence (DNA): TGTGCCAGCAGCCCTTTTAAGGAGGAGCAGTACTTC. Filled out from reference TRBV28 and TRBJ2-7, the complete variable domain reads DVKVTQSSRYLVKRTGEKVFLECVQDMDHENMFWYRQDPGLGLRLIYFSYDVKMKEKGDIPEGYSVSREKKERFSLILESASTNQTSMYLCASSPFKEEQYFGPGTRLTVT.

The rearrangement joins TRBV20-1 to TRBJ2-5, with TRBD1 as a possible D gene (6 bases). V was clipped by 3 bases and J by 5 bases, with 13 bases between them. CDR3 length: 13 amino acids. Germline V gene data show CDR1 as DFQATT and CDR2 as SNEGSKA (reference sequence). The CDR3 region is CSASGQGKETQYF. For the CDR3, the DNA is TGCAGTGCTAGTGGGCAGGGGAAGGAGACCCAGTACTTC.

The genes are TRBV29-1 and TRBJ1-1, with D possibly matching TRBD1 (5 bases). Germline lookup yields CDR1 SQVTM and CDR2 ANQGSEA. This CDR3 contains 12 residues. The V gene lost 4 bases and the J gene lost 12 bases, with 18 bases spanning the gap. CDR3: CSVGSGKVETFF. In nucleotides, the CDR3 is TGCAGCGTTGGGTCAGGGAAAGTAGAAACTTTCTTT.

V usage is TRBV25-1 and J usage is TRBJ2-1; 7 bases are a match to TRBD2. V shed 6 bases, J shed 2 bases, and the junction held 7 bases outside the gene matches. Looked up from germline, CDR1 is MGHDK and CDR2 is SYGVNS. This CDR3 has 15 residues. CDR3 bases: TGTGCCAGCAGGGCGGGAGTACAAACCTACAATGAGCAGTTCTTC. It codes for CASRAGVQTYNEQFF.

The chain uses TRBV7-9 and TRBJ2-5; unclear D gene. V was trimmed by 0 bases and J by 3 bases, leaving 5 bases between them. The CDR3 spans 13 residues. CDR1 and CDR2 (germline): SEHNR, FQNEAQ (reference sequence). Written as DNA, the CDR3 is TGTGCCAGCAGCTTAGCAATAGAAGAGACCCAGTACTTC. Translation gives CASSLAIEETQYF.